The 19 T cell receptor beta chains given below trace back to one sample, sequenced in a study of T cell repertoires in cytomegalovirus infection. TCRdb re-called the reads with MiXCR, one entry per CDR3 protein. The sample lists fewer than 550,000 distinct CDR3 sequences, about a third occurring once. Input material: PBMCs. The receptor set was obtained from a human donor in good health (CMV status not recorded). Some clones in this sample may be carry-over from other donors' samples.

The chain links TRBV5-1 to TRBJ2-2; TRBD2 aligns across 8 bases. Germline assignment: CDR1 SGHRS and CDR2 YFSETQ. V was clipped by 0 bases and J by 1 base; unmatched bases: 5. The CDR3 consists of 17 residues. In nucleotides, the CDR3 is TGCGCCAGCAGCTTGGTGGCGGGGGGTCGGAACACCGGGGAGCTGTTTTTT. This translates into CASSLVAGGRNTGELFF. Looking up the rest from reference TRBV5-1 and TRBJ2-2 gives the full variable domain: KAGVTQTPRYLIKTRGQQVTLSCSPISGHRSVSWYQQTPGQGLQFLFEYFSETQRNKGNFPGRFSGRQFSNSRSEMNVSTLELGDSALYLCASSLVAGGRNTGELFFGEGSRLTVL.

Comment on this clonotype: Because the CDR3 is missing its conserved closing phenylalanine or tryptophan, this is likely a read error. Because the CDR3's place on the DNA is in doubt, the DNA is left out and the CDR3 is given as listed by TCRdb. The rearrangement joins TRBV6-1 to TRBJ1-2; TRBD1, the table's D call, lacks a check against the DNA. CDR1 and CDR2 from the germline V gene are MNHNS and SASEGT. The CDR3 contains 14 residues when both ends are counted. This CDR3 is CAREHLQGIYGDTL.

The chain couples TRBV6-5 to TRBJ1-3, with TRBD1 identical over 7 bases. The V and J ends lost 6 bases and 0 bases, in that order; junction bases with no gene match: 8. This CDR3 is built from 16 residues. The germline gives CDR1 MNHEY, CDR2 SVGAGI. The CDR3 bases are TGTGCCAGCAGGCCCCCTCGGGACAGCTCTGGAAACACCATATATTTT. Its translation: CASRPPRDSSGNTIYF.

This clonotype has more than one count but fewer than ten. This chain links TRBV5-1 with TRBJ2-7; D remains ambiguous. Trimming cost V 0 bases and J 3 bases, with 10 bases left between them. This CDR3 is built from 14 residues. Germline V gene data show CDR1 as SGHRS and CDR2 as YFSETQ. DNA of the CDR3: TGCGCCAGCAGCTTGGTGGTCTCAAACTACGAGCAGTACTTC. Translated: CASSLVVSNYEQYF.

This clonotype appeared many times. The V and J genes are TRBV7-2 and TRBJ2-1; 11 bases are a match to TRBD2. The V and J ends lost 6 bases and 4 bases, in that order; junction bases with no gene match: 5. The CDR3 consists of 15 residues. Per the germline V gene, CDR1 is SGHTA and CDR2 is FQGNSA. The CDR3 DNA is TGTGCCAGCAGTCTCGGGACTAGCGGTTACAATGAGCAGTTCTTC. This translates into CASSLGTSGYNEQFF.

This clonotype was observed at least ten times. The chain carries TRBV7-2 and TRBJ1-5; the D is unclear. This CDR3 is built from 14 residues. The germline gives CDR1 SGHTA, CDR2 FQGNSA. Trimming stripped 2 bases from V and 0 bases from J, with 5 bases between. CDR3 nucleotide sequence: TGTGCCAGCAGCTTAATTTCTAGCAATCAGCCCCAGCATTTT. This translates into CASSLISSNQPQHF.

This chain links TRBV18 with TRBJ1-2, with 7 bases lining up with TRBD1. The CDR3 runs 15 residues. Germline V gene data show CDR1 as KGHSH and CDR2 as LQKENI. Germline trimming cut 3 bases from V and 3 bases from J; bases unmatched to any gene: 7. The CDR3 bases are TGTGCCAGCTCACCTGGGTCTACAGGGGACTATGGCTACACCTTC. It is translated as CASSPGSTGDYGYTF.

This clonotype showed up just a few times. The J gene is TRBJ2-1, the V gene TRBV4-3; 10 bases agree with TRBD2. Germline CDR1 is LGHNA and CDR2 is YSLEER. The CDR3 consists of 15 residues. The ends lost 0 bases at V and 7 bases at J; junction bases unmatched: 3. CDR3 nucleotide sequence: TGCGCCAGCAGCCAAGAAGCGGGGGGGGTTAATGAGCAGTTCTTC. Its translation: CASSQEAGGVNEQFF.

This clonotype was seen just once. A much larger clone lies one base from this, so it may be a read error. The missing conserved phenylalanine or tryptophan at the end of this CDR3 makes a read error likely. The chain joins TRBV7-8 to TRBJ2-6; D is possibly TRBD1 or TRBD2 (6 bases each). CDR1 is SGHVS, CDR2 FQNEAQ, per germline. The V and J ends lost 3 bases and 0 bases respectively, with 15 bases between them. The CDR3 runs to 18 residues. The CDR3 here is CASSFGVGGSSGANVLTL. DNA for the CDR3: TGTGCCAGCAGCTTCGGGGTGGGGGGCAGCTCTGGGGCCAACGTCCTGACTTTA.

This chain uses TRBV14 with TRBJ1-6, with unresolved D. Germline CDR1 is SGHDN and CDR2 is FVKESK. Trimming cost V 0 bases and J 11 bases, with 11 bases left between them. The CDR3 is 14 residues long. The CDR3 region is CASSQDLGRPPLHF. The CDR3 DNA reads TGTGCCAGCAGCCAAGATCTAGGTCGACCACCCCTCCACTTT.

The rearrangement joins TRBV5-5 to TRBJ2-3; TRBD1 is a possible D gene (6 bases). Germline CDR1 is SGHKS and CDR2 is YYEKEE (reference sequence). The germline V and J ends were trimmed by 4 bases and 4 bases, with 19 bases remaining between them. The length of the CDR3 is 16 residues. The CDR3 sequence: CASSGGPAVPPDTQYF. The CDR3 bases are TGTGCCAGCAGCGGGGGCCCCGCTGTACCCCCAGATACGCAGTATTTT. The variable domain in full, with the rest retrieved from reference TRBV5-5 and TRBJ2-3, is DAGVTQSPTHLIKTRGQQVTLRCSPISGHKSVSWYQQVLGQGPQFIFQYYEKEERGRGNFPDRFSARQFPNYSSELNVNALLLGDSALYLCASSGGPAVPPDTQYFGPGTRLTVL.

This clonotype was detected a few times. The chain employs TRBV12-3 or TRBV12-4 and TRBJ1-2; 8 bases agree with TRBD1. This CDR3 is built from 12 residues. With V trimmed by 5 bases and J by 7 bases, 3 bases remained unmatched. The CDR3 region is CASSQGAGGYTF. The CDR3 DNA sequence: TGTGCCAGCAGTCAGGGGGCTGGTGGCTACACCTTC.

V usage is TRBV7-8 and J usage is TRBJ2-5; TRBD2 matches 11 bases. The junction had 3 bases not matched to a gene; V was cut back by 1 base and J by 5 bases. CDR1 and CDR2 (germline): SGHVS, FQNEAQ. CDR3 length: 15 residues. The CDR3 is CASSLGLAGPETQYF. CDR3 DNA sequence: TGTGCCAGCAGCTTAGGACTAGCGGGGCCCGAGACCCAGTACTTC. Drawing the rest from reference TRBV7-8 and TRBJ2-5, the complete variable domain is GAGVSQSPRYKVAKRGQDVALRCDPISGHVSLFWYQQALGQGPEFLTYFQNEAQLDKSGLPSDRFFAERPEGSVSTLKIQRTQQEDSAVYLCASSLGLAGPETQYFGPGTRLLVL.

Notes on this clonotype: No conserved phenylalanine or tryptophan is present at the end of the CDR3, so a read error is the likely explanation. The rearrangement joins TRBV12-3 or TRBV12-4 to TRBJ2-5; TRBD2 matches at 7 bases. Trimming at V came to 6 bases and at J to 0 bases, leaving 4 bases not matched to a gene. The CDR3 contains 14 residues. The CDR3 reads CASSPGTNQETQYL. CDR3 coding DNA: TGTGCCAGCAGCCCAGGGACTAACCAAGAGACCCAGTACTTA.

This clonotype showed up just a few times. The rearrangement uses TRBV30 and TRBJ2-3; the D is unclear. The CDR3 is made up of 14 amino acids. V lost 1 base to trimming and J lost 2 bases, with 10 bases between them. CDR1 is GTSNPN and CDR2 is SVGIG in the germline V gene (reference sequence). The CDR3 spells CAWSESLVTDTQYF. CDR3 nucleotides: TGTGCCTGGAGTGAGTCCTTAGTCACAGATACGCAGTATTTT.

This chain uses TRBV12-3 or TRBV12-4 with TRBJ2-1; 9 positions agree with TRBD1. Trimming cost V 2 bases and J 5 bases; bases outside gene matches: 4. The CDR3 is 15 residues long. The CDR3 here is CASSLWDRDHNEQFF. The CDR3 region has the DNA TGTGCCAGCAGTTTATGGGACAGGGATCACAATGAGCAGTTCTTC.

This clonotype was observed a handful of times. This chain links TRBV5-1 with TRBJ1-3, with D possibly TRBD1 on 5 matching bases. Germline values: CDR1 SGHRS, CDR2 YFSETQ. Deletions cut 2 bases from V and 0 bases from J, with 18 bases between. The CDR3 totals 18 residues. CDR3 region: CASSFAQGGLASGNTIYF. The CDR3 DNA is TGCGCCAGCAGCTTCGCCCAGGGCGGGTTAGCCTCTGGAAACACCATATATTTT.

This clonotype has a handful of counts. The chain joins TRBV5-1 to TRBJ1-1; a possible D gene is TRBD1 (5 bases). Germline-derived CDR1 and CDR2 are SGHRS and YFSETQ. The CDR3 totals 14 residues. V was trimmed by 4 bases and J by 5 bases, leaving 15 bases between them. DNA of the CDR3: TGCGCCAGCAGCGCAACCGGGACCGAAACTGAAGCTTTCTTT. This codes for CASSATGTETEAFF.

The rearrangement joins TRBV29-1 to TRBJ2-1; TRBD2 agrees at 8 bases. With V trimmed by 1 base and J by 5 bases, 7 bases remained unmatched. The CDR3 consists of 15 residues. Germline V gene lookup returns CDR1 SQVTM and CDR2 ANQGSEA. CDR3 sequence (DNA): TGCAGCGTTGAAGTCGGGACTAGGATTAACAATGAGCAGTTCTTC. Translating it yields CSVEVGTRINNEQFF.